The rows below give T cell receptor beta chains drawn from one sample of a study of shared clonotypes between healthy human individuals. TCRdb's table, derived via immunoSEQ multiplex PCR, lists solely in-frame clones and lacks some. This sample has roughly 2,300,000 clones, with around 92% found just once. Sequenced: naive CD4+ T cells from PBMCs. Receptor source: a man between 18 and 35 years old in good health. Some clones in this sample may be carry-over from other donors' samples. Both conserved end residues are part of each CDR3. A D gene is named only where the DNA matches it firmly.

v_call	j_call	d_call	cdr3_length	cdr3_nt	cdr3_aa
TRBV5-6	TRBJ2-7	TRBD2	15	TGTGCCAGCAGCGTCCCCCGGACTAGCTTTAGCGAGCAGTACTTC	CASSVPRTSFSEQYF
TRBV10-2	TRBJ2-3	NA	16	TGCGCCAGCAGACAACCTCCGGGACTTGGCACAGATACGCAGTATTTT	CASRQPPGLGTDTQYF
TRBV25-1	TRBJ1-2	NA	13	TGTGCCAGTAGGAGGGGGGCTAACTATGGCTACACCTTC	CASRRGANYGYTF
TRBV7-2	TRBJ2-7	NA	14	TGTGCCAGCAGCTTAGAGGGGGGATCCTACGAGCAGTACTTC	CASSLEGGSYEQYF
TRBV19	TRBJ2-7	NA	13	TGTGCCATTACCGGACAGTGGTCCTACGAGCAGTACTTC	CAITGQWSYEQYF
TRBV10-3	TRBJ2-3	TRBD2	17	TGTGCCATCAGTGTTGGGACTAGCGGGCCTAGCACAGATACGCAGTATTTT	CAISVGTSGPSTDTQYF
TRBV28	TRBJ2-7	NA	14	TGTGCCAGCACCCCAAGGTCAGGCCCCTACGAGCAGTACTTC	CASTPRSGPYEQYF
TRBV7-2	TRBJ2-7	NA	14	TGTGCCAGCAGCCCTAGGGAGGCGGACTACGAGCAGTACTTC	CASSPREADYEQYF
TRBV27	TRBJ2-1	NA	17	TGTGCCAGCAGTTTATCTTACCAAGCGGGTGGGTGGAATGAGCAGTTCTTC	CASSLSYQAGGWNEQFF
TRBV5-1	TRBJ2-7	TRBD1	13	TGCGCCAGCAGCCCTAACAGGGGGAGTGGTTTGTACTTC	CASSPNRGSGLYF
TRBV7-9	TRBJ2-7	NA	16	TGTGCCAGCAGCTTAGTCGGGGGAGCGAGCTTCGGCGGGCAGTACTTC	CASSLVGGASFGGQYF
TRBV10-3	TRBJ2-2	NA	16	TGTGCCATCAGTGAGTCGTTTAGGTCGTCCACCGGGGAGCTGTTTTTT	CAISESFRSSTGELFF
TRBV7-9	TRBJ1-2	TRBD1	17	TGTGCCAGCAGCTCATATCAGACAGGGAAAGCTAACTATGGCTACACCTTC	CASSSYQTGKANYGYTF
TRBV9	TRBJ1-4	TRBD1	16	TGTGCCAGCAGCGCGGACAACAGGGGACCTAAAGAAAAACTGTTTTTT	CASSADNRGPKEKLFF